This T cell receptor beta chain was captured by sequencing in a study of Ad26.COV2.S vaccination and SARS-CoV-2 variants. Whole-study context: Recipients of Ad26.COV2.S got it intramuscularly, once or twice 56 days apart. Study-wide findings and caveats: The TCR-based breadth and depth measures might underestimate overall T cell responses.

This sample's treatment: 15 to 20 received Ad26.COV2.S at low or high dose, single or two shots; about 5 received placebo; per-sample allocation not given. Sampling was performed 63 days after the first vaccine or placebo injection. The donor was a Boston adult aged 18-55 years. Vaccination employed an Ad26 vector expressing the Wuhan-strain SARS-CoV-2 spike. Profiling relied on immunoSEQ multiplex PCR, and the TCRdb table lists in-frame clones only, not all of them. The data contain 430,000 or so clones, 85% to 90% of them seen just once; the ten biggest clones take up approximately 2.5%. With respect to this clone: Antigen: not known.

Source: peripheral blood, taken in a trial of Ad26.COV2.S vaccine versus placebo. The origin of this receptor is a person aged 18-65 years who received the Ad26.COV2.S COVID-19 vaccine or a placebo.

CDR3 nucleotides: TGTGCCACCAGCAGAGATTATGAGTTTACTGGGGTTGGCTACACCTTC. This codes for CATSRDYEFTGVGYTF. The rearrangement uses TRBV15 and TRBJ1-2, with unresolved D. V was cut by 0 bases and J by 7 bases, with 18 bases left in between. The CDR3 loop spans 16 amino acids. Germline V gene lookup returns CDR1 LNHNV and CDR2 YYDKDF (reference sequence).